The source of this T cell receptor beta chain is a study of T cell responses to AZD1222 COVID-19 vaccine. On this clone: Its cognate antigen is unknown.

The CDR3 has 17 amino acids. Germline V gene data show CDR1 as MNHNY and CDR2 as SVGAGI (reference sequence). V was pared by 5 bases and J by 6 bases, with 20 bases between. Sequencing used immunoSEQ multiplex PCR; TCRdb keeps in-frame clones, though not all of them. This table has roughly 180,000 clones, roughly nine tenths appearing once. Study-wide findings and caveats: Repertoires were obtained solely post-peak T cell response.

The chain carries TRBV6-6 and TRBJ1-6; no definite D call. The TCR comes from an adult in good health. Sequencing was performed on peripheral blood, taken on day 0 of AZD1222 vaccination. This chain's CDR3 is CASSPPPGPETNSPLHF. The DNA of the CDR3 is TGTGCCAGCAGTCCGCCGCCCGGGCCCGAAACTAATTCACCCCTCCACTTT.